These 5 T cell receptor beta chains were sequenced from one sample in a study of T cell repertoires in cytomegalovirus infection. From the reads, TCRdb called clonotypes with MiXCR, one entry per CDR3 protein. Of 100,000 to 150,000 distinct CDR3 sequences listed, about 10% are singletons. Sequencing was done on a sample of PBMCs. The receptors originated from a human donor in good health (CMV status not recorded). Some clones in this sample may be carry-over from other donors' samples.

For this clonotype: A much larger clone sits a single nucleotide away, making a read error possible. The genes are TRBV4-1 and TRBJ1-3; D is uncertain. Per germline, CDR1 MGHRA and CDR2 YSYEKL. The CDR3 is 15 residues long. CDR3 coding DNA: TGCGCCAGCAGCCCTCAGGAGAGCTCTGGAAACACCTTATATTTT. This codes for CASSPQESSGNTLYF.

This chain connects TRBV20-1 to TRBJ2-7; no reliable D call. CDR1 and CDR2 from the germline V gene are DFQATT and SNEGSKA (reference sequence). V was shortened by 6 bases and J by 4 bases, with 22 bases between the two germline ends. CDR3 size: 15 residues. The CDR3 spells CSAPIPTTMRYEQYF. In DNA form, the CDR3 reads TGCAGTGCCCCAATCCCAACGACAATGAGGTACGAGCAGTACTTC.

This clonotype turned up a few times. The chain carries TRBV29-1 and TRBJ2-7, with 10 nucleotides matching TRBD1. The trim removed 7 bases at V and 0 bases at J, leaving 6 bases unmatched. The V gene's germline CDR1 is SQVTM and CDR2 ANQGSEA. The CDR3 spans 14 residues. The CDR3 bases are TGCAGCGCCGGACAGGGGGTGGGCTCCTACGAGCAGTACTTC. As protein: CSAGQGVGSYEQYF.

This clonotype has at least ten counts. V gene TRBV28 combines with J gene TRBJ2-7; D uncertain. CDR1 is MDHEN and CDR2 is SYDVKM in the germline V gene. Trimming shortened V by 7 bases and J by 5 bases, and 12 bases separated the two germline ends. The CDR3 has 12 residues. The CDR3 region has the DNA TGTGCCAGCACCGCTCGGGTGGACGAGCAGTACTTC. Protein product: CASTARVDEQYF. The full variable domain, with the rest looked up from reference TRBV28 and TRBJ2-7, is DVKVTQSSRYLVKRTGEKVFLECVQDMDHENMFWYRQDPGLGLRLIYFSYDVKMKEKGDIPEGYSVSREKKERFSLILESASTNQTSMYLCASTARVDEQYFGPGTRLTVT.

This clonotype occurred a few times. This chain connects TRBV20-1 to TRBJ2-1; unclear D gene. The CDR3 has 13 residues. CDR1 is DFQATT, CDR2 SNEGSKA, per germline (reference sequence). V lost 6 bases and J lost 4, with 13 bases in between. The CDR3 here is CSAPGPPYNEQFF. CDR3 nucleotide sequence: TGCAGTGCCCCCGGCCCGCCATACAATGAGCAGTTCTTC.